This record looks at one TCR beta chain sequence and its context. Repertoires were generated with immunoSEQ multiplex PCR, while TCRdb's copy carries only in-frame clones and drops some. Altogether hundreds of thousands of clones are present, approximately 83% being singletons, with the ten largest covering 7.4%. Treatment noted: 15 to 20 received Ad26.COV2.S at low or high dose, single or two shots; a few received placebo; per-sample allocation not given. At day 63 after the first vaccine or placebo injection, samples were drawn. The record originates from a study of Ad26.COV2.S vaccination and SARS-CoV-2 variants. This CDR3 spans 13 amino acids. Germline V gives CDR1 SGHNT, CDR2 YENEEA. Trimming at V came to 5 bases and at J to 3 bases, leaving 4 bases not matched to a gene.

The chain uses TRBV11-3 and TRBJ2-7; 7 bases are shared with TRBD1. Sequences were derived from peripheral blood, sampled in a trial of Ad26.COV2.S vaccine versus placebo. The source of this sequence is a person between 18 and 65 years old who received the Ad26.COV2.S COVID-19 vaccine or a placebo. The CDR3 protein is CASSTRTGYEQYF. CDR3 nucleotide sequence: TGTGCCAGCAGCACCCGGACAGGCTACGAGCAGTACTTC. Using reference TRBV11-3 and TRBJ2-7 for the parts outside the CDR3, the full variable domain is EAGVVQSPRYKIIEKKQPVAFWCNPISGHNTLYWYLQNLGQGPELLIRYENEEAVDDSQLPKDRFSAERLKGVDSTLKIQPAELGDSAVYLCASSTRTGYEQYFGPGTRLTVT.